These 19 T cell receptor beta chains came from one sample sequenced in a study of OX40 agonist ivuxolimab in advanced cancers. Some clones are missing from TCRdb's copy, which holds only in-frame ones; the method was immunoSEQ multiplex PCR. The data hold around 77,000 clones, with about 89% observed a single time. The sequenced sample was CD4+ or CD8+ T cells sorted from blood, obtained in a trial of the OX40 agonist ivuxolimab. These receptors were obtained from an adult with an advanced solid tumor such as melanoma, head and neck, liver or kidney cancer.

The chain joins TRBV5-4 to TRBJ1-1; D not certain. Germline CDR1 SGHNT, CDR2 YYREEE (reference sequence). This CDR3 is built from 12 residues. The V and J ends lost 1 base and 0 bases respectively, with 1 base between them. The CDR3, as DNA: TGTGCCAGCAGCTTGTTGAACACTGAAGCTTTCTTT. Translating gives CASSLLNTEAFF.

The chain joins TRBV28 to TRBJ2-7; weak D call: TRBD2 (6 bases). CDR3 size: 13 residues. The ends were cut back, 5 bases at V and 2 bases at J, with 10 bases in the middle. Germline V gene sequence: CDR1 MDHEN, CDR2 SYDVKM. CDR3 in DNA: TGTGCCAGCAGTCCTAGCGTTCCCTACGAGCAGTACTTC. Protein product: CASSPSVPYEQYF.

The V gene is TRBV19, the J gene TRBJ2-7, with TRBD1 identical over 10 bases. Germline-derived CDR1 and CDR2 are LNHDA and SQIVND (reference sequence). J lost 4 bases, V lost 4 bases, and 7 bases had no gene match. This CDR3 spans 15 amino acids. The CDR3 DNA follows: TGTGCCAGTAGTACCGGGACAGGGGAGGAATACGAGCAGTACTTC. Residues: CASSTGTGEEYEQYF.

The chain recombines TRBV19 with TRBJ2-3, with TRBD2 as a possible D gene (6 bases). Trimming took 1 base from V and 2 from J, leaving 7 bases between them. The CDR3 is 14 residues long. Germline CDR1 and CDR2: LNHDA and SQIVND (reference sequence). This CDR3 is CASSIVLATDTQYF. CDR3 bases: TGTGCCAGTAGTATAGTACTAGCCACAGATACGCAGTATTTT.

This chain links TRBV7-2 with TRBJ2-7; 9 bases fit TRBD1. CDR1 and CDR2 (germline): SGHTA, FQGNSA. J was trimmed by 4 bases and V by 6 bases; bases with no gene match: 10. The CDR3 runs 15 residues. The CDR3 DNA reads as TGTGCCAGCAGTCGCGACAGGGGGAGTTTGTACGAGCAGTACTTC. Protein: CASSRDRGSLYEQYF.

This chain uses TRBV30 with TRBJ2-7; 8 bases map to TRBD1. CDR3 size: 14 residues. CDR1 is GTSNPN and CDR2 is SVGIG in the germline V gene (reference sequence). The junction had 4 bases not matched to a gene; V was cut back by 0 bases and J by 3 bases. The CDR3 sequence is CAWSVGTGSYEQYF. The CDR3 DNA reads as TGTGCCTGGAGTGTAGGGACAGGAAGCTACGAGCAGTACTTC. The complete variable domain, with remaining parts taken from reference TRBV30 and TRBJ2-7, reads SQTIHQWPATLVQPVGSPLSLECTVEGTSNPNLYWYRQAAGRGLQLLFYSVGIGQISSEVPQNLSASRPQDRQFILSSKKLLLSDSGFYLCAWSVGTGSYEQYFGPGTRLTVT.

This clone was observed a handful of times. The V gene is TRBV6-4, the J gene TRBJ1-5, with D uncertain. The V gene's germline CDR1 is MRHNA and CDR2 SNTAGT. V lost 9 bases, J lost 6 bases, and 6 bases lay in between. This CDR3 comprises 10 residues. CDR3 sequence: CARLSQPQHF. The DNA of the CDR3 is TGTGCCAGGCTGAGTCAGCCCCAGCATTTT.

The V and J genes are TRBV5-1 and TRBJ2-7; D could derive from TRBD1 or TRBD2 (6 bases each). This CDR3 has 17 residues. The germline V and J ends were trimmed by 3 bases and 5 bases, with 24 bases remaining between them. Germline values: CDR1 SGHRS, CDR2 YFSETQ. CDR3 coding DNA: TGCGCCAGCAGCTCGAAAGTCCGTGGGGGGCTGTTCGACGAGCAGTACTTC. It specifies CASSSKVRGGLFDEQYF.

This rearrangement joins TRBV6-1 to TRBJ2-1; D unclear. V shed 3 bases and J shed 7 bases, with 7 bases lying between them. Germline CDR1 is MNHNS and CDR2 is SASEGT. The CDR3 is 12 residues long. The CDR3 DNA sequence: TGTGCCAGCAGTGACGGTTTTAATGAGCAGTTCTTC. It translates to CASSDGFNEQFF.

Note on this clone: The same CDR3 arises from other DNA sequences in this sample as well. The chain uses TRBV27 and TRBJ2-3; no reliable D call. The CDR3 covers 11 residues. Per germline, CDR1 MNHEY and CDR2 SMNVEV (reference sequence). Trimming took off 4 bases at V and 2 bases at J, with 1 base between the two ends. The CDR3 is CASSSTDTQYF. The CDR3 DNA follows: TGTGCCAGCAGTTCCACAGATACGCAGTATTTT.

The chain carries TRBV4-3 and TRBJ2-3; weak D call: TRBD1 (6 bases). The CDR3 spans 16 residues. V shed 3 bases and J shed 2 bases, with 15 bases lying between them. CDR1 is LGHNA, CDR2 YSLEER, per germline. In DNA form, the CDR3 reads TGCGCCAGCAGCCAGCTCTGGGCAGGGGTCACAGATACGCAGTATTTT. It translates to CASSQLWAGVTDTQYF.

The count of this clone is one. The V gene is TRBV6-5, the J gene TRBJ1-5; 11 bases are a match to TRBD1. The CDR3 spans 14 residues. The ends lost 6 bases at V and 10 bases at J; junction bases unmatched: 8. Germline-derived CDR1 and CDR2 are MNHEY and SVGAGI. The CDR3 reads CASSPGTGGIPQHF. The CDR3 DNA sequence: TGTGCCAGCAGCCCCGGGACAGGGGGTATACCCCAGCATTTT.

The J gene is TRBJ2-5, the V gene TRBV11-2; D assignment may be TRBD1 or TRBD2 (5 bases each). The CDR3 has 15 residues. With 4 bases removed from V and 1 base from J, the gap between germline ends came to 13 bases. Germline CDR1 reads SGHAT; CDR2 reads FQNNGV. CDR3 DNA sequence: TGTGCCAGCAGCTCGGGGTGGGGCAGCCAAGAGACCCAGTACTTC. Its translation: CASSSGWGSQETQYF.

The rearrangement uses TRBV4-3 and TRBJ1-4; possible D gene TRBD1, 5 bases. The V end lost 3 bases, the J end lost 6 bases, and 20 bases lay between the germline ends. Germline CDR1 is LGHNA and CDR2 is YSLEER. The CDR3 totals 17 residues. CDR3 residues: CASSQSFVGTQDEKLFF. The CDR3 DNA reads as TGCGCCAGCAGCCAGAGCTTCGTAGGGACGCAGGATGAAAAACTGTTTTTT.

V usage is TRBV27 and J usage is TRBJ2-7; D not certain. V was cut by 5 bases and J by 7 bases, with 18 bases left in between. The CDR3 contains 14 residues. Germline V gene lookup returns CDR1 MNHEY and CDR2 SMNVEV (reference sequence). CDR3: CASSLGSGRLEQYF. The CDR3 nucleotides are TGTGCCAGCAGTCTAGGCTCGGGCCGCTTGGAGCAGTACTTC.

The CDR3 DNA follows: TGTGCCACCAGCAGAGATTCCGGCGCTGAAGCTTTCTTT. Amino acid sequence: CATSRDSGAEAFF. The chain combines TRBV15 with TRBJ1-1; no definite D call. Trimming stripped 0 bases from V and 6 bases from J, with 8 bases between. This CDR3 contains 13 residues. Looked up from germline, CDR1 is LNHNV and CDR2 is YYDKDF (reference sequence).

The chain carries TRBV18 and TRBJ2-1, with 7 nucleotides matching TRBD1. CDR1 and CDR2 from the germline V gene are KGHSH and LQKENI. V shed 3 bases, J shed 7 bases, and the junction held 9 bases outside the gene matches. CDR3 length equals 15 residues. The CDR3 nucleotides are TGTGCCAGCTCACCGAGAGACAGGGTTTTGAATGAGCAGTTCTTC. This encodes CASSPRDRVLNEQFF.

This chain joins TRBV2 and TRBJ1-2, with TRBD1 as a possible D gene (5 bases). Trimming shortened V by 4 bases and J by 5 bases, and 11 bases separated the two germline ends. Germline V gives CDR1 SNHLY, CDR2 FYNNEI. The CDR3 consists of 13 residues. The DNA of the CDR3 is TGTGCCAGCAGTGGACAGACTGAGTATGGCTACACCTTC. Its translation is CASSGQTEYGYTF.

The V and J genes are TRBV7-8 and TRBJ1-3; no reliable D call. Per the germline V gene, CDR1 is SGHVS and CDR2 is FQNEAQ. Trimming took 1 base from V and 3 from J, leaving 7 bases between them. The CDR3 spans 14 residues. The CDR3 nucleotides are TGTGCCAGCAGCTTAGAGGGAGTTGGAAACACCATATATTTT. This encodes CASSLEGVGNTIYF. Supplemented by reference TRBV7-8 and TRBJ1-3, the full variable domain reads GAGVSQSPRYKVAKRGQDVALRCDPISGHVSLFWYQQALGQGPEFLTYFQNEAQLDKSGLPSDRFFAERPEGSVSTLKIQRTQQEDSAVYLCASSLEGVGNTIYFGEGSWLTVV.